This TCR beta chain stems from a study of post-analysis software for immune sequencing data. Across the whole study: Disease trajectories encompassed relapsing-remitting, secondary progressive and progressive-relapsing multiple sclerosis. The study, taken as a whole, reports: Included in a set of 5 or 6 TRBV segments more frequent in patients than controls were TRBV5-6, TRBV5-1 and TRBV20-1. Significantly decreased normalized Chao1 diversity was recorded for multiple sclerosis patients relative to controls. Same-batch samples co-clustered strongly by F measure.

The CDR3 consists of 14 residues. Trimming cost V 0 bases and J 0 bases, with 6 bases left between them. Germline V gene sequence: CDR1 SGHRS, CDR2 YFSETQ. In the case of this clonotype: Antigen specificity is unknown.

Researchers reported that TCR beta cDNA libraries carried unique molecular identifiers. Yield was 450,000 to 650,000 cDNA molecules from approximately 0.95 to 9.8 million T cells. MiXCR, run by TCRdb on the PCR reads, gives a single entry per CDR3 protein. Of hundreds of thousands of distinct CDR3 sequences in the sample, about 53% are singletons; the top ten hold roughly 4.4%. The chain carries TRBV5-1 and TRBJ2-5; D not certain. The sequencing input was blood. This TCR derives from a girl between 5 and 17 years old with multiple sclerosis. The CDR3 loop reads CASSLGHNQETQYF. CDR3 nucleotide sequence: TGCGCCAGCAGCTTGGGACACAACCAAGAGACCCAGTACTTC.